This TCR beta chain was sequenced during a study of CD8 T cells in Susac syndrome. TCR beta sequencing was performed on blood CD8+ and CD4+ T cells. Trimming left V 5 bases short and J 10 bases short, with 15 bases between. The CDR3 runs 14 residues. Random hexamers were used to reverse transcribe roughly 0.45 to 1 ug of RNA. Using its own MiXCR run on the immunoSEQ multiplex PCR reads, TCRdb lists one record per CDR3 protein. The sample has around 130,000 distinct CDR3 sequences; about 93% are singletons. V usage is TRBV12-3 or TRBV12-4 and J usage is TRBJ1-6; perhaps TRBD1 as D (5 bases). Sequenced: CD8+ T cells from PBMCs. This clonotype originated in a human donor with Susac syndrome. The CDR3 loop reads CASSNDSWWSPLHF. The CDR3 coding sequence is TGTGCCAGCAGTAATGACAGCTGGTGGTCACCCCTCCACTTT.